This entry concerns a single TCR beta chain. The antigen remains unidentified. This sample stems from a study of follicular helper T cells after annual influenza vaccination. Study findings and constraints: Day 7 ICOS+CD38+ clones were most often found later in ICOS-CD38- cTfh cells.

Time point given: 2015-2016 season, 7 days after influenza vaccination. Adults were given seasonal inactivated influenza vaccine, and blood CD4 subsets were sorted before and after vaccination. Data came from immunoSEQ multiplex PCR; TCRdb stores just in-frame clones and leaves some out. Found here are about 4,800 clones, under 85% of them singletons; the top ten hold roughly 1.2%. This specimen was CXCR5+ CD38- circulating T follicular helper cells from blood, taken 7 days after influenza vaccination. As for subset: circulating Tfh, non-naive CD4+CXCR5+PD-1+ (ICOS+CD38+ or ICOS-CD38-). The sequence derives from an adult who received the influenza vaccine.

The CDR3 coding sequence is TGTGCCAGCAGCTTAGAGGGTAGGGCAGGGGGAGAGCCCCAGCATTTT. Translation gives CASSLEGRAGGEPQHF. The chain couples TRBV11-3 to TRBJ1-5; 7 positions agree with TRBD1. This CDR3 is 16 amino acids long. Per the germline V gene, CDR1 is SGHNT and CDR2 is YENEEA. The V and J ends lost 0 bases and 8 bases, in that order; junction bases with no gene match: 10.